Each of the 28 T cell receptor beta chains below was sequenced from the same sample in a study of human T cells and chemical hapten exposure (dated by TCRdb to 2020 to 2023). The library was made by RACE. The run used a NextSeq 500. The public reads were reprocessed in TCRdb via fastp at Q25 and MiXCR, keeping in-frame beta chains. Duplicate CDR3 protein sequences are folded into a single record with the most common DNA and genes. The sample data list about 180,000 distinct CDR3 sequences, and roughly 30% of these were observed just once. Less than 3.5% of the sample comes from the top ten. The time point label on this specimen signifies: pre-sensitization, week 0. Explained via the paper, the treatment or condition label denotes: therapeutic diphenylcyclopropenone sensitization with weekly scalp DPC. This specimen consisted of whole blood, obtained in connection with sensitization to the hapten diphenylcyclopropenone (DPC). The origin of the receptors is a woman in her 30s with alopecia areata. Some clones in this sample may be carry-over from other donors' samples.

The rearrangement links TRBV20-1 to TRBJ2-1; 8 bases are shared with TRBD2. Germline CDR1 DFQATT, CDR2 SNEGSKA (reference sequence). CDR3 size: 13 residues. Trimming at V came to 2 bases and at J to 7 bases, leaving 4 bases not matched to a gene. Written as DNA, the CDR3 is TGCAGTGCTAGAAGGACTAGCAGGAATGAGCAGTTCTTC. Protein product: CSARRTSRNEQFF.

The chain links TRBV20-1 to TRBJ2-1; a weak D match, TRBD2 (6 bases). V was trimmed by 3 bases and J by 3 bases, leaving 12 bases between them. The CDR3 sequence is 14 residues long. Looked up from germline, CDR1 is DFQATT and CDR2 is SNEGSKA (reference sequence). In DNA form, the CDR3 reads TGCAGTGCTAGTGAAGCGGGTGACTACAATGAGCAGTTCTTC. This encodes CSASEAGDYNEQFF.

The chain is built from TRBV11-1 and TRBJ2-2; TRBD2 matches at 9 bases. This CDR3 spans 17 amino acids. Germline trimming cut 2 bases from V and 1 base from J; bases unmatched to any gene: 5. Germline V gives CDR1 SGHAT, CDR2 FQDESV (reference sequence). The DNA of the CDR3 is TGTGCCAGCAGCTTATTACCGACTAGCGGGAACACCGGGGAGCTGTTTTTT. This gives the protein CASSLLPTSGNTGELFF.

V usage is TRBV29-1 and J usage is TRBJ2-5; D gene uncertain. The CDR3 consists of 12 residues. Deletions cut 4 bases from V and 4 bases from J, with 10 bases between. Germline loops: CDR1 SQVTM, CDR2 ANQGSEA. The CDR3 loop is CSVGTLGETQYF. Written as DNA, the CDR3 is TGCAGCGTTGGAACCCTAGGAGAGACCCAGTACTTC.

The table lists this clonotype with a few counts. The chain recombines TRBV6-2 or TRBV6-3 with TRBJ2-2; D might be TRBD1 (6 bases). Trimming removed 6 bases from V and 6 bases from J, with 11 bases in between. This CDR3 comprises 13 residues. Per the germline V gene, CDR1 is MNHEY and CDR2 is SVGEGT. The CDR3, as DNA: TGTGCCAGCAGCGAACAGGGACCCGGGGAGCTGTTTTTT. Its translation is CASSEQGPGELFF.

The V and J genes are TRBV28 and TRBJ1-2; maybe TRBD1 (6 bases). There are 14 residues in the CDR3. Germline CDR1 is MDHEN and CDR2 is SYDVKM. V was cut by 5 bases and J by 4 bases, with 14 bases left in between. CDR3 amino acids: CASSPGQIFYGYTF. CDR3 sequence (DNA): TGTGCCAGCAGTCCCGGACAGATCTTCTATGGCTACACCTTC.

This clonotype was detected only a few times. The rearrangement uses TRBV30 and TRBJ1-2; D unclear. The germline gives CDR1 GTSNPN, CDR2 SVGIG (reference sequence). The CDR3 totals 10 residues. The germline V and J ends were trimmed by 2 bases and 3 bases, with 1 base remaining between them. CDR3 in amino acids: CAWSHYGYTF. CDR3 in DNA: TGTGCCTGGAGTCACTATGGCTACACCTTC. The complete variable domain, with remaining parts taken from reference TRBV30 and TRBJ1-2, reads SQTIHQWPATLVQPVGSPLSLECTVEGTSNPNLYWYRQAAGRGLQLLFYSVGIGQISSEVPQNLSASRPQDRQFILSSKKLLLSDSGFYLCAWSHYGYTFGSGTRLTVV.

The chain employs TRBV29-1 and TRBJ1-5; D not certain. The CDR3 loop spans 13 amino acids. Trimming stripped 4 bases from V and 6 bases from J, with 13 bases between. The germline gives CDR1 SQVTM, CDR2 ANQGSEA. Here the CDR3 reads CSVGEGWGQPQHF. The CDR3 DNA follows: TGCAGCGTTGGGGAGGGATGGGGTCAGCCCCAGCATTTT.

This clonotype was detected a few times. This chain joins TRBV19 and TRBJ1-5; D call uncertain. The CDR3 runs to 14 residues. Trimming cost V 5 bases and J 2 bases, with 10 bases left between them. In germline, CDR1 is LNHDA, CDR2 SQIVND (reference sequence). DNA for the CDR3: TGTGCCAGTAGTCTTCTCCTGGGCAATCAGCCCCAGCATTTT. This encodes CASSLLLGNQPQHF.

As DNA, the CDR3 is TGTGCCAGCAGTTACGGGACAGAAGGCGATACGCAGTATTTT. It specifies CASSYGTEGDTQYF. The chain links TRBV6-5 to TRBJ2-3; TRBD1 agrees at 7 bases. Germline CDR1 and CDR2: MNHEY and SVGAGI. Trimming at V came to 2 bases and at J to 6 bases, leaving 5 bases not matched to a gene. CDR3 length: 14 amino acids.

The sample holds a few counts of this clonotype. The V and J genes are TRBV10-3 and TRBJ1-3; D gene ambiguous. Deletions cut 0 bases from V and 0 bases from J, with 9 bases between. The CDR3 totals 16 residues. Germline V lookup: CDR1 ENHRY, CDR2 SYGVKD. The CDR3 loop reads CAISESAGSSGNTIYF. In DNA form, the CDR3 reads TGTGCCATCAGTGAGTCGGCCGGCAGCTCTGGAAACACCATATATTTT.

V is TRBV4-1 and J is TRBJ2-2, with D perhaps matching TRBD2 (6 bases). CDR3 length: 16 amino acids. The germline CDR1 and CDR2 sequences are MGHRA and YSYEKL. The germline V and J ends were trimmed by 4 bases and 1 base, with 13 bases remaining between them. CDR3 DNA sequence: TGCGCCAGCAGCCCCCACGGGCGGGAGAACACCGGGGAGCTGTTTTTT. Its protein is CASSPHGRENTGELFF.

The chain combines TRBV7-2 with TRBJ1-4; D not certain. CDR1 SGHTA and CDR2 FQGNSA come from the germline V gene. This CDR3 is 14 amino acids long. Trimming left V 5 bases short and J 7 bases short, with 14 bases between. CDR3 in amino acids: CASSAVAGSEKLFF. In nucleotides, the CDR3 is TGTGCCAGCAGCGCGGTAGCGGGGAGTGAAAAACTGTTTTTT.

The chain recombines TRBV5-5 with TRBJ2-5, with D maybe TRBD2 (6 bases). The CDR3 consists of 16 residues. The germline V gene encodes CDR1 SGHKS and CDR2 YYEKEE (reference sequence). The ends were cut back, 4 bases at V and 7 bases at J, with 23 bases in the middle. CDR3 in amino acids: CASSLTFGGTGVTQYF. Here the CDR3 DNA reads TGTGCCAGCAGCCTTACCTTTGGTGGGACGGGAGTGACCCAGTACTTC.

The chain is built from TRBV20-1 and TRBJ1-1; 7 positions match TRBD1. CDR1 and CDR2 from the germline V gene are DFQATT and SNEGSKA (reference sequence). The CDR3 consists of 14 residues. The J segment lost 0 bases and the V segment lost 5 bases, leaving 6 bases of the junction unmatched. The CDR3 coding sequence is TGCAGTGCTGGACAGGTCTATATGAACACTGAAGCTTTCTTT. The encoded protein is CSAGQVYMNTEAFF.

J is TRBJ2-7 and V is TRBV6-2 or TRBV6-3; TRBD1 or TRBD2 may be the D gene (6 bases each). Germline V gives CDR1 MNHEY, CDR2 SVGEGT. V lost 8 bases and J 1 base, leaving 15 bases between the germline ends. The CDR3 is 14 amino acids. CDR3 region: CASRRGPQSYEQYF. The CDR3 DNA reads as TGTGCCAGCCGCCGGGGGCCGCAATCCTACGAGCAGTACTTC.

This clonotype was seen only once. The genes are TRBV18 and TRBJ2-7; possibly TRBD2 for D (6 bases). The germline V gene encodes CDR1 KGHSH and CDR2 LQKENI. The germline V and J ends were trimmed by 2 bases and 2 bases, with 16 bases remaining between them. CDR3 length equals 16 residues. The DNA for the CDR3 is TGTGCCAGCTCACCAACAGCCGGGACTGAAACCTACGAGCAGTACTTC. Translation gives CASSPTAGTETYEQYF.

Note on this clonotype: The junction and the germline gene differ at one end; a read error may be behind it. This sequence joins TRBV29-1 and TRBJ2-7, with D hard to call. This CDR3 region has 13 residues. Germline V gene sequence: CDR1 SQVTM, CDR2 ANQGSEA. CDR3 sequence: CSVQDTSSYEQYF. For the CDR3, the DNA is TGCAGCGTTCAAGATACAAGTTCGTACGAGCAGTACTTC.

This clonotype was recorded at least ten times. The chain is built from TRBV12-3 or TRBV12-4 and TRBJ2-1, with no clear D. The CDR3 extends over 11 amino acids. V was shortened by 2 bases and J by 9 bases, with 5 bases between the two germline ends. The CDR3, as DNA: TGTGCCAGCAGTTTAAGCAGTGAGCAGTTCTTC. Translated, it gives CASSLSSEQFF.

The gene calls are TRBV5-5 and TRBJ2-2; D remains unclear. CDR3 size: 14 residues. Trimming took off 0 bases at V and 6 bases at J, with 9 bases between the two ends. From germline, CDR1 is SGHKS and CDR2 YYEKEE (reference sequence). In DNA, the CDR3 is TGTGCCAGCAGCTTGGGTGCTGATGCCGGGGAGCTGTTTTTT. Translating gives CASSLGADAGELFF.

The J gene is TRBJ2-7, the V gene TRBV7-2; 13 nucleotides match TRBD2. CDR3 length equals 16 residues. V lost 5 bases, J lost 0 bases, and 4 bases stayed unmatched. From germline, CDR1 is SGHTA and CDR2 FQGNSA. DNA of the CDR3: TGTGCCAGCAGCCAACTAGCGGGAGGGCCCTCCTACGAGCAGTACTTC. Translated: CASSQLAGGPSYEQYF. Together with reference TRBV7-2 and TRBJ2-7, the CDR3 gives the full variable domain: GAGVSQSPSNKVTEKGKDVELRCDPISGHTALYWYRQSLGQGLEFLIYFQGNSAPDKSGLPSDRFSAERTGGSVSTLTIQRTQQEDSAVYLCASSQLAGGPSYEQYFGPGTRLTVT.

The gene calls are TRBV27 and TRBJ1-1; 8 positions agree with TRBD1. The germline V gene has CDR1 MNHEY and CDR2 SMNVEV (reference sequence). J lost 13 bases, V lost 4 bases, and 11 bases had no gene match. The CDR3 is made up of 13 amino acids. In nucleotides, the CDR3 is TGTGCCAGCAGTTCCTCCAGCTCGACAGGGGATTTCTTT. Translating gives CASSSSSSTGDFF.

This clonotype was seen a handful of times. V and J are TRBV29-1 and TRBJ2-1; the D gene could be TRBD1 or TRBD2 (5 bases each). CDR1 SQVTM and CDR2 ANQGSEA come from the germline V gene. Trimming left V 5 bases short and J 0 bases short, with 17 bases between. The CDR3 has 16 amino acids. The CDR3 reads CSVKWGIQRSYNEQFF. CDR3 in DNA: TGCAGCGTTAAATGGGGGATACAGCGCTCCTACAATGAGCAGTTCTTC.

This clonotype was detected ten times or more. The chain combines TRBV6-2 or TRBV6-3 with TRBJ2-3; D unresolved. V lost 0 bases and J lost 5, with 3 bases in between. The CDR3 is 12 amino acids. Germline loops: CDR1 MNHEY, CDR2 SVGEGT. The CDR3, as DNA: TGTGCCAGCAGTTACTCGAAAGATACGCAGTATTTT. As protein: CASSYSKDTQYF.

This clonotype was seen a handful of times. This chain connects TRBV28 to TRBJ1-4; D call uncertain. The CDR3 totals 16 residues. V shed 3 bases and J shed 0 bases, with 11 bases lying between them. Germline V gives CDR1 MDHEN, CDR2 SYDVKM. The CDR3 loop reads CASSFLRGATNEKLFF. The CDR3 nucleotides read TGTGCCAGCAGTTTTCTTCGGGGTGCAACTAATGAAAAACTGTTTTTT.

This chain joins TRBV2 and TRBJ2-6; no firm D call. The CDR3 totals 15 residues. Looked up from germline, CDR1 is SNHLY and CDR2 is FYNNEI. Trimming took 7 bases from V and 1 from J, leaving 11 bases between them. CDR3 loop: CASIRGDSGANVLTF. CDR3 nucleotide sequence: TGTGCCAGCATCCGAGGAGATTCTGGGGCCAACGTCCTGACTTTC.

This clonotype was recorded a few times. The chain couples TRBV7-3 to TRBJ2-5; D might be TRBD1 or TRBD2, each matching 5 bases. The CDR3 contains 13 residues. V lost 4 bases and J lost 1, with 7 bases in between. Germline CDR1 is SGHTA and CDR2 is FQGTGA. The CDR3 DNA reads TGTGCCAGCAGCTCGGGGCTCCAAGAGACCCAGTACTTC. Encoded protein: CASSSGLQETQYF.

The rearrangement links TRBV6-1 to TRBJ2-7; tentatively, D is TRBD1 (6 bases). V lost 6 bases and J 3 bases, leaving 21 bases between the germline ends. The CDR3 spans 16 residues. Germline V gives CDR1 MNHNS, CDR2 SASEGT. The CDR3 loop reads CASRDRYRDGVYEQYF. CDR3 coding DNA: TGTGCCAGCAGGGATCGCTACAGGGATGGGGTCTACGAGCAGTACTTC.